These 25 T cell receptor beta chains were all obtained from the same sample, sequenced in a study of Tregs in tolerant kidney transplant recipients. Their cognate antigens are unknown. Measured with immunoSEQ multiplex PCR; TCRdb has only the in-frame clones, and not every one. The sample shows 15,000 to 20,000 clones, about 61% of them seen only once. The sequenced sample consisted of Tregs from blood cultured with allogeneic cells. The receptors derive from a human donor in good health.

The V and J genes are TRBV11-2 and TRBJ1-5; no definite D call. This CDR3 spans 13 amino acids. CDR1 and CDR2 (germline): SGHAT, FQNNGV. The V end was cut by 5 bases, the J end by 6 bases, with 11 bases between. The DNA for the CDR3 is TGTGCCAGCAGCCCAAGTCCTCTTCAGCCCCAGCATTTT. This translates into CASSPSPLQPQHF.

The genes are TRBV6-5 and TRBJ1-1, with D maybe TRBD1 (5 bases). Trimming shortened V by 7 bases and J by 1 base, and 13 bases separated the two germline ends. Germline CDR1 and CDR2: MNHEY and SVGAGI. This CDR3 is 14 amino acids long. The CDR3 DNA follows: TGTGCCAGCACTATGACAGAAAGGAACACTGAAGCTTTCTTT. Residues: CASTMTERNTEAFF.

The chain has TRBV7-3 and TRBJ2-1; TRBD1 matches at 8 bases. The CDR3 length is 16 residues. With V trimmed by 2 bases and J by 1 base, 4 bases remained unmatched. Germline loops: CDR1 SGHTA, CDR2 FQGTGA. The CDR3 spells CASSLSGGPSYNEQFF. The CDR3 bases are TGTGCCAGCAGCTTATCAGGGGGCCCATCCTACAATGAGCAGTTCTTC.

This rearrangement joins TRBV5-4 to TRBJ2-5, with D tentatively TRBD1 or TRBD2 (5 bases each). V lost 5 bases to trimming and J lost 7 bases, with 15 bases between them. Per germline, CDR1 SGHNT and CDR2 YYREEE (reference sequence). CDR3 length: 13 amino acids. The CDR3 region is CASRGPAPGTQYF. The CDR3 coding sequence is TGTGCCAGCAGGGGACCAGCCCCGGGGACCCAGTACTTC.

The chain couples TRBV5-4 to TRBJ2-1; TRBD2 matches at 9 bases. The V gene end was trimmed by 0 bases and the J gene end by 7 bases; junction bases not matched to a gene: 8. Per germline, CDR1 SGHNT and CDR2 YYREEE (reference sequence). The CDR3 is 16 amino acids. The CDR3 DNA follows: TGTGCCAGCAGCTTGGATGTTAGCGGGAGCCCTAATGAGCAGTTCTTC. It is translated as CASSLDVSGSPNEQFF.

This chain uses TRBV6-5 with TRBJ1-2, with D uncertain. Germline V gene data show CDR1 as MNHEY and CDR2 as SVGAGI. The CDR3 contains 10 residues. Trimming shortened V by 5 bases and J by 8 bases, and 6 bases separated the two germline ends. The CDR3, as DNA: TGTGCCAGCAGTCACCGGGGCTACACCTTC. Amino acids: CASSHRGYTF.

The chain joins TRBV7-2 to TRBJ2-1; TRBD2 might be the D (6 bases). CDR1 SGHTA and CDR2 FQGNSA come from the germline V gene. This CDR3 comprises 15 residues. The ends were cut back, 4 bases at V and 5 bases at J, with 15 bases in the middle. CDR3 loop: CASSYYGTGHNEQFF. The CDR3 DNA follows: TGTGCCAGCAGCTATTACGGGACTGGGCACAATGAGCAGTTCTTC.

The genes are TRBV2 and TRBJ2-7, with 7 bases that match TRBD1. The CDR3 covers 15 residues. CDR1 is SNHLY and CDR2 is FYNNEI in the germline V gene. The V gene end was trimmed by 7 bases and the J gene end by 0 bases; junction bases not matched to a gene: 9. This CDR3 reads CASNRGRFSSYEQYF. The CDR3 DNA follows: TGTGCCAGCAATAGGGGGCGTTTTAGCTCCTACGAGCAGTACTTC.

The sample holds a few counts of this clone. The chain couples TRBV7-2 to TRBJ2-7, with D possibly being TRBD2 (6 bases). The CDR3 covers 16 residues. V was clipped by 5 bases and J by 6 bases, with 23 bases between them. Germline CDR1 reads SGHTA; CDR2 reads FQGNSA. CDR3 coding DNA: TGTGCCAGCAGCCAAGCAGGGCGGGGTCGGGTTGGCGAGCAGTACTTC. This codes for CASSQAGRGRVGEQYF. The full variable domain, completed using reference TRBV7-2 and TRBJ2-7, is GAGVSQSPSNKVTEKGKDVELRCDPISGHTALYWYRQSLGQGLEFLIYFQGNSAPDKSGLPSDRFSAERTGGSVSTLTIQRTQQEDSAVYLCASSQAGRGRVGEQYFGPGTRLTVT.

A remark on this clone: Other DNA sequences from this sample encode an identical CDR3 as well. The chain joins TRBV6-1 to TRBJ2-1; weak D call: TRBD1 (6 bases). V lost 5 bases and J 9 bases, leaving 8 bases between the germline ends. The CDR3 length is 11 residues. Per germline, CDR1 MNHNS and CDR2 SASEGT. CDR3 residues: CASSRGGEQFF. Here the CDR3 DNA reads TGTGCCAGCAGTCGAGGGGGTGAGCAGTTCTTC.

The chain is built from TRBV11-2 and TRBJ2-7; 9 bases line up with TRBD1. The CDR3 is 15 residues long. Germline CDR1 and CDR2: SGHAT and FQNNGV. The J segment lost 3 bases and the V segment lost 6 bases, leaving 9 bases of the junction unmatched. CDR3 DNA sequence: TGTGCCAGCAGTTATACCGGGACAGGGAACTACGAGCAGTACTTC. Translation: CASSYTGTGNYEQYF. The full variable domain, rest sourced from reference TRBV11-2 and TRBJ2-7, is EAGVAQSPRYKIIEKRQSVAFWCNPISGHATLYWYQQILGQGPKLLIQFQNNGVVDDSQLPKDRFSAERLKGVDSTLKIQPAKLEDSAVYLCASSYTGTGNYEQYFGPGTRLTVT.

The J gene is TRBJ2-6, the V gene TRBV5-6; D is unresolved. The CDR3 has 15 amino acids. Germline CDR1 SGHDT, CDR2 YYEEEE. V lost 2 bases to trimming and J lost 2 bases, with 8 bases between them. The DNA of the CDR3 is TGTGCCAGCAGCTTAATTTCAGCTGGGGCCAACGTCCTGACTTTC. Amino acids: CASSLISAGANVLTF.

This clone appeared a few times. V gene TRBV6-5 combines with J gene TRBJ1-1, with D maybe TRBD1 (5 bases). The CDR3 runs to 16 residues. The germline V and J ends were trimmed by 2 bases and 3 bases, with 16 bases remaining between them. Germline V gene lookup returns CDR1 MNHEY and CDR2 SVGAGI. CDR3 loop: CASSYAGAGKDTEAFF. CDR3 in DNA: TGTGCCAGCAGTTACGCCGGGGCGGGGAAGGACACTGAAGCTTTCTTT.

The rearrangement links TRBV7-3 to TRBJ2-1; D is ambiguous. V dropped 5 bases and J dropped 0 bases, with 11 bases sitting between them. The germline V gene encodes CDR1 SGHTA and CDR2 FQGTGA. This CDR3 comprises 15 residues. DNA of the CDR3: TGTGCCAGCAGCCAGATCAGGAGCTCCTACAATGAGCAGTTCTTC. Its protein is CASSQIRSSYNEQFF. Looking up the rest from reference TRBV7-3 and TRBJ2-1 gives the full variable domain: GAGVSQTPSNKVTEKGKYVELRCDPISGHTALYWYRQSLGQGPEFLIYFQGTGAADDSGLPNDRFFAVRPEGSVSTLKIQRTERGDSAVYLCASSQIRSSYNEQFFGPGTRLTVL.

The chain carries TRBV30 and TRBJ2-5; the D gene is possibly TRBD2 (5 bases). Trimming cost V 2 bases and J 3 bases, with 10 bases left between them. Germline V CDR1 and CDR2: GTSNPN, SVGIG (reference sequence). The CDR3 is 13 amino acids. The CDR3 nucleotides read TGTGCCTGGAGTTCGGGGTCTGAAGAGACCCAGTACTTC. Its translation is CAWSSGSEETQYF.

This clone occurred once. CDR3 protein: CASSLMGWNTEAFF. CDR3 nucleotide sequence: TGTGCCAGCAGCCTCATGGGCTGGAACACTGAAGCTTTCTTT. The rearrangement joins TRBV7-3 to TRBJ1-1; D gene unclear. The V and J ends lost 5 bases and 1 base respectively, with 11 bases between them. CDR3 size: 14 residues. Germline CDR1 and CDR2: SGHTA and FQGTGA.

This chain connects TRBV10-3 to TRBJ1-2, with D tentatively TRBD1 (6 bases). The CDR3 spans 14 residues. Germline lookup yields CDR1 ENHRY and CDR2 SYGVKD. Deletions cut 5 bases from V and 5 bases from J, with 15 bases between. CDR3 in amino acids: CAISKQGGGYGYTF. In nucleotides, the CDR3 is TGTGCCATCAGTAAACAGGGCGGCGGGTATGGCTACACCTTC.

CDR3 protein: CASSFKQGNEKLFF. The CDR3 DNA is TGTGCCAGCAGCTTTAAACAGGGCAATGAAAAACTGTTTTTT. This sequence joins TRBV5-6 and TRBJ1-4; possible D gene TRBD1, 6 bases. The V end was cut by 2 bases, the J end by 5 bases, with 10 bases between. The CDR3 runs to 14 residues. CDR1 and CDR2 (germline): SGHDT, YYEEEE.

The rearrangement links TRBV7-9 to TRBJ1-1; D not resolved. The CDR3 contains 13 residues. From germline, CDR1 is SEHNR and CDR2 FQNEAQ (reference sequence). Between the trimmed V and J ends, which lost 4 bases and 1 base, there was a span of 7 bases. This CDR3 reads CASSWSPNTEAFF. CDR3 DNA: TGTGCCAGCAGCTGGAGTCCGAACACTGAAGCTTTCTTT. Full variable domain (outside the CDR3, taken from reference TRBV7-9 and TRBJ1-1): DTGVSQNPRHKITKRGQNVTFRCDPISEHNRLYWYRQTLGQGPEFLTYFQNEAQLEKSRLLSDRFSAERPKGSFSTLEIQRTEQGDSAMYLCASSWSPNTEAFFGQGTRLTVV.

V gene TRBV2 combines with J gene TRBJ1-6; D is unresolved. V lost 8 bases and J 4 bases, leaving 9 bases between the germline ends. The CDR3 has 13 amino acids. Germline loops: CDR1 SNHLY, CDR2 FYNNEI. The DNA of the CDR3 is TGTGCCAGCGCAGATCAGTATAATTCACCCCTCCACTTT. Amino acid sequence: CASADQYNSPLHF.

Within the sample, this clone is medium-sized. This chain uses TRBV5-5 with TRBJ1-4; D is ambiguous. The CDR3 is 15 amino acids. Trimming cost V 0 bases and J 4 bases, with 10 bases left between them. Germline lookup yields CDR1 SGHKS and CDR2 YYEKEE (reference sequence). The CDR3 bases are TGTGCCAGCAGCTTGGGTTTCGGTGATAATGAAAAACTGTTTTTT. Translated: CASSLGFGDNEKLFF.

This chain links TRBV18 with TRBJ1-6; the D is unclear. V lost 2 bases to trimming and J lost 5 bases, with 10 bases between them. CDR3 size: 15 residues. Germline V CDR1 and CDR2: KGHSH, LQKENI. CDR3 protein: CASSPLGSHNSPLHF. The CDR3 region has the DNA TGTGCCAGCTCACCATTGGGGAGTCATAATTCACCCCTCCACTTT.

V and J are TRBV7-2 and TRBJ2-3; tentatively, D is TRBD1 or TRBD2 (5 bases each). Trimming shortened V by 7 bases and J by 10 bases, and 21 bases separated the two germline ends. Germline V gene lookup returns CDR1 SGHTA and CDR2 FQGNSA. CDR3 size: 14 residues. The CDR3 loop is CASTPTRGTVAQYF. CDR3 DNA sequence: TGTGCCAGCACCCCAACTAGAGGGACCGTGGCGCAGTATTTT.

V and J are TRBV6-1 and TRBJ1-2; the D is unclear. V was trimmed by 5 bases and J by 7 bases, leaving 11 bases between them. The CDR3 is 12 amino acids. The germline gives CDR1 MNHNS, CDR2 SASEGT. As DNA, the CDR3 is TGTGCCAGCAGTCGCGGCTCCGGTGGCTACACCTTC. Translated, it gives CASSRGSGGYTF.

The chain employs TRBV6-1 and TRBJ2-1; 7 bases align to TRBD2. V lost 6 bases to trimming and J lost 7 bases; unmatched junction nucleotides: 6. The CDR3 covers 13 residues. Germline CDR1 is MNHNS and CDR2 is SASEGT. The CDR3 sequence: CASRLTSVNEQFF. CDR3 nucleotides: TGTGCCAGCAGACTTACTAGCGTGAATGAGCAGTTCTTC.